This T cell receptor beta chain comes out of a study of early T cells in non-severe SARS-CoV-2 infection. Study at large: Unsorted whole-blood RNA was sequenced in bulk, leaving chains unpaired.

Trimming pared 6 bases from V and 0 bases from J, leaving 15 bases between. The V gene's germline CDR1 is MNHEY and CDR2 SVGEGT. CDR3 length: 15 residues. In TCRdb, the 5' RACE reads were re-called with MiXCR into one record per CDR3 protein. The repertoire holds tens of thousands of distinct CDR3 sequences, roughly an eighth seen once, with over 0.95% in the top ten. Ten or more counts support this clonotype. The clonotype comes from an adult who was a healthcare worker with PCR-confirmed SARS-CoV-2 infection or an uninfected control (not recorded which). The chain couples TRBV6-2 or TRBV6-3 to TRBJ2-7, with D unresolved. Sequencing used whole blood. The CDR3 sequence: CASSPGPLSSYEQYF. CDR3 nucleotide sequence: TGTGCCAGCAGCCCCGGACCGCTGAGCTCCTACGAGCAGTACTTC.